The source of this T cell receptor (beta chain) is a study of post-analysis software for immune sequencing data. Broader study findings: Comparison of patients with controls showed a handful of TRBV segments more frequent in patients, TRBV5-6, TRBV5-1 and TRBV20-1 among them.

cDNA libraries of TCR beta carried unique molecular identifiers. TCRdb reprocessed the PCR reads via MiXCR and lists one record per CDR3 protein. The sample consists of roughly 730,000 distinct CDR3 sequences, 30% of them appearing once. This clonotype occurred once. Its antigen is not known. The CDR3 consists of 17 residues. Sequencing was done on a sample of blood. The source of this sequence is a girl between 5 and 17 years old with multiple sclerosis. The rearrangement uses TRBV21-1 and TRBJ2-7; the D call in the table, TRBD1, was not verified against the DNA. TRBV21-1 constitutes a pseudogene. The CDR3 nucleotides read TGTGCCAGCACCCCGCCCCCTGGACTAGTCTTCTGTTACGAGCAGTACTTC. Translating it yields CASTPPPGLVFCYEQYF.